This T cell receptor beta chain was captured in a study of human T cells and chemical hapten exposure. V lost 5 bases, J lost 11 bases, and 10 bases lay in between. The CDR3 contains 12 residues. The germline V gene encodes CDR1 KGHSH and CDR2 LQKENI. Unique molecular identifiers were affixed to discrete cDNA molecules within the library. A single record per CDR3 protein comes from TCRdb applying MiXCR to the RACE reads. Of some 79,000 distinct CDR3 sequences in the sample, approximately 11% were seen once. The sample's time point: patch test 3, about 24 weeks after DPC sensitization. As to treatment: therapeutic diphenylcyclopropenone sensitization with weekly scalp DPC. Patients had alopecia, were aged 18 to 70, and were not pregnant.

V and J are TRBV18 and TRBJ1-6; D gene unclear. Material: whole blood, obtained in connection with sensitization to the hapten diphenylcyclopropenone (DPC). The sequence derives from a woman between 45 and 60 years old with alopecia areata. Some clones in this sample may be carry-over from other donors' samples. The CDR3 DNA reads as TGTGCCAGCTCAAAACGGGAGCCACCCCTCCACTTT. Amino acids: CASSKREPPLHF.